This TCR beta chain is from a study of identical twins. General study points: An excess of low generation probability was shown by twin-shared out-of-frame alpha sequences.

CDR3 length: 13 residues. The V gene's germline CDR1 is DFQATT and CDR2 SNEGSKA (reference sequence). V dropped 6 bases and J dropped 0 bases, with 10 bases sitting between them. This clonotype came up a few times. Its antigen is not identified. TCRdb redid the calling of the 5' RACE reads with MiXCR, one entry per CDR3 protein. The sample yields roughly 750,000 distinct CDR3 sequences, 20% to 25% seen once. These data were likewise used in another study, on T cells expressing NK-cell markers. In that study: Sorted CD3+CD56+NKG2C+, CD3+CD56+NKG2C- and CD3+CD56-NKG2C+ T cells supplied TCR beta repertoires. An anti-gamma-delta TCR antibody confined sorting to alpha-beta TCR T cells across several of the experiments. The CD3+CD56-NKG2C+ fraction of several donors was likewise dominated by these clonotypes.

This TCR derives from a woman younger than 30 in good health. The rearrangement joins TRBV20-1 to TRBJ2-3; D remains unclear. Material for sequencing was PBMCs. CDR3 sequence reads: CSAPDGSTDTQYF. The CDR3 DNA reads TGCAGTGCCCCAGACGGGAGCACAGATACGCAGTATTTT.